The 27 T cell receptor beta chains below all came from one sample that was sequenced in a study of blood T cell repertoires in COVID-19. The method was immunoSEQ multiplex PCR; TCRdb's version includes in-frame clones alone and lacks a portion of them. The table lists roughly 69,000 clones, 80% to 90% of them singletons. Sequenced material: peripheral blood. All receptors derive from a man aged 45-65 years with active COVID-19.

The chain recombines TRBV20-1 with TRBJ1-5; perhaps TRBD1 as D (5 bases). V lost 3 bases to trimming and J lost 1 base, with 13 bases between them. There are 15 residues in the CDR3. From germline, CDR1 is DFQATT and CDR2 SNEGSKA (reference sequence). The CDR3 loop is CSASRRGVSNQPQHF. In nucleotides, the CDR3 is TGCAGTGCTAGTCGCCGGGGGGTGAGCAATCAGCCCCAGCATTTT.

The V gene is TRBV27, the J gene TRBJ2-5; the match to TRBD1 covers 7 bases. The CDR3 consists of 14 residues. V dropped 4 bases and J dropped 0; count of bases not matched to a gene: 2. The V gene's germline CDR1 is MNHEY and CDR2 SMNVEV (reference sequence). The CDR3 bases are TGTGCCAGCAGTTCAGGGGGAAACCAAGAGACCCAGTACTTC. Its translation: CASSSGGNQETQYF.

The CDR3 region is CASSMGTGVLGTEAFF. In nucleotides, the CDR3 is TGTGCCAGTAGTATGGGTACAGGCGTTTTGGGCACTGAAGCTTTCTTT. V usage is TRBV19 and J usage is TRBJ1-1, with a possible D match to TRBD1 (5 bases). The CDR3 has 16 residues. The germline V and J ends were trimmed by 3 bases and 4 bases, with 18 bases remaining between them. Looked up from germline, CDR1 is LNHDA and CDR2 is SQIVND (reference sequence).

This chain links TRBV5-4 with TRBJ2-7, with D possibly TRBD1 on 6 matching bases. The CDR3 is 14 residues long. The germline gives CDR1 SGHNT, CDR2 YYREEE (reference sequence). Trimming removed 4 bases at V and 2 bases at J, with 13 bases between. The CDR3 bases are TGTGCCAGCAGCAGTAACAGGGTCACCTACGAGCAGTACTTC. It is translated as CASSSNRVTYEQYF.

This sequence joins TRBV6-2 or TRBV6-3 and TRBJ2-3; D gene unclear. Germline loops: CDR1 MNHEY, CDR2 SVGEGT. CDR3 length: 16 residues. V lost 4 bases and J 5 bases, leaving 19 bases between the germline ends. The CDR3 spells CASSLGLVLRGDTQYF. Here the CDR3 DNA reads TGTGCCAGCAGTTTAGGTCTAGTCCTCCGCGGAGATACGCAGTATTTT.

The rearrangement links TRBV4-2 to TRBJ2-7; 9 bases map to TRBD1. Germline V gives CDR1 LGHNA, CDR2 YNFKEQ. The CDR3 covers 17 residues. Unmatched junction bases numbered 10, after V lost 4 bases and J lost 0 bases. The CDR3 is CASSPGTGTTSSYEQYF. CDR3 bases: TGTGCCAGCAGCCCTGGGACAGGGACAACCAGCTCCTACGAGCAGTACTTC.

CDR3 nucleotide sequence: TGTGCCAGCAGCTTAAGGGGTGACAGCTCCTACAATGAGCAGTTCTTC. Its translation is CASSLRGDSSYNEQFF. V is TRBV11-2 and J is TRBJ2-1, with D possibly being TRBD1 (5 bases). Trimming stripped 2 bases from V and 0 bases from J, with 11 bases between. The CDR3 loop spans 16 amino acids. The germline gives CDR1 SGHAT, CDR2 FQNNGV. The full variable domain, completed using reference TRBV11-2 and TRBJ2-1, is EAGVAQSPRYKIIEKRQSVAFWCNPISGHATLYWYQQILGQGPKLLIQFQNNGVVDDSQLPKDRFSAERLKGVDSTLKIQPAKLEDSAVYLCASSLRGDSSYNEQFFGPGTRLTVL.

The CDR3 bases are TGTGCCAGCAGTTCCGGGACAGGGGAAAATCAGCCCCAGCATTTT. Its protein product is CASSSGTGENQPQHF. The V gene is TRBV6-5, the J gene TRBJ1-5, with 10 bases matching TRBD1. The CDR3 consists of 15 residues. Looked up from germline, CDR1 is MNHEY and CDR2 is SVGAGI. The V segment lost 4 bases and the J segment 4 bases; nucleotides outside the gene matches: 4.

The chain carries TRBV7-9 and TRBJ2-3; D is unclear. Germline CDR1 reads SEHNR; CDR2 reads FQNEAQ (reference sequence). The CDR3 contains 12 residues. Trimming stripped 5 bases from V and 5 bases from J, with 8 bases between. The CDR3 DNA follows: TGTGCCAGCAGCCTTATTCGAGATACGCAGTATTTT. Encoded protein: CASSLIRDTQYF. The variable domain in full, with the rest retrieved from reference TRBV7-9 and TRBJ2-3, is DTGVSQNPRHKITKRGQNVTFRCDPISEHNRLYWYRQTLGQGPEFLTYFQNEAQLEKSRLLSDRFSAERPKGSFSTLEIQRTEQGDSAMYLCASSLIRDTQYFGPGTRLTVL.

The chain links TRBV28 to TRBJ2-7; D perhaps matches TRBD1 (5 bases). Germline V gives CDR1 MDHEN, CDR2 SYDVKM. CDR3 length equals 15 residues. V shed 4 bases and J shed 5 bases, with 18 bases lying between them. DNA of the CDR3: TGTGCCAGCAGTTCCCCCGGCAGGGTGGACCACGAGCAGTACTTC. Its protein is CASSSPGRVDHEQYF.

This clone was recorded only once. This sequence joins TRBV5-1 and TRBJ2-2, with D possibly TRBD2 on 5 matching bases. With 1 base removed from V and 6 bases from J, the gap between germline ends came to 10 bases. Germline V CDR1 and CDR2: SGHRS, YFSETQ. The CDR3 loop spans 14 amino acids. The CDR3 nucleotides are TGCGCCAGCAGCTTGAACGGAGGCCCCGGGGAGCTGTTTTTT. As protein: CASSLNGGPGELFF.

This sequence joins TRBV11-1 and TRBJ2-1; 13 positions match TRBD2. Losses at the gene ends were 4 bases for V and 5 bases for J; bases not matched to a gene: 5. Per the germline V gene, CDR1 is SGHAT and CDR2 is FQDESV (reference sequence). The CDR3 contains 16 residues. The CDR3 loop is CASSSLGTSGNNEQFF. The CDR3 nucleotides read TGTGCCAGCAGCTCCCTCGGGACTAGCGGGAACAATGAGCAGTTCTTC.

V and J are TRBV24-1 and TRBJ2-2, with a weak D call TRBD1 (5 bases). The CDR3 length is 14 residues. V was pared by 5 bases and J by 4 bases, with 10 bases between. Germline lookup yields CDR1 KGHDR and CDR2 SFDVKD. The CDR3 sequence is CATSVQGGTGELFF. The CDR3, as DNA: TGTGCCACCAGTGTCCAGGGTGGCACCGGGGAGCTGTTTTTT.

This sequence joins TRBV19 and TRBJ2-2, with 10 nucleotides matching TRBD2. The CDR3 is made up of 16 amino acids. The trim removed 4 bases at V and 7 bases at J, leaving 9 bases unmatched. The germline gives CDR1 LNHDA, CDR2 SQIVND (reference sequence). The CDR3 loop reads CASSNLERGGIGELFF. The DNA for the CDR3 is TGTGCCAGTAGTAATTTGGAGCGGGGGGGCATCGGGGAGCTGTTTTTT. The full variable domain, its missing parts supplied by reference TRBV19 and TRBJ2-2, is DGGITQSPKYLFRKEGQNVTLSCEQNLNHDAMYWYRQDPGQGLRLIYYSQIVNDFQKGDIAEGYSVSREKKESFPLTVTSAQKNPTAFYLCASSNLERGGIGELFFGEGSRLTVL.

The rearrangement uses TRBV6-5 and TRBJ1-4; 7 bases align to TRBD1. This CDR3 contains 15 residues. V trimming: 3 bases; J trimming: 3 bases; junction bases outside the gene matches: 4. The V gene's germline CDR1 is MNHEY and CDR2 SVGAGI. For the CDR3, the DNA is TGTGCCAGCAGTTATACGACAGGGTCTAATGAAAAACTGTTTTTT. It specifies CASSYTTGSNEKLFF.

This clone has a single count. The CDR3 DNA follows: TGTGCCAGCAGCTTTGAAGCGGAAGAGACCCAGTACTTC. This codes for CASSFEAEETQYF. The chain joins TRBV5-4 to TRBJ2-5; tentative D call: TRBD2 (5 bases). The CDR3 has 13 residues. CDR1 SGHNT and CDR2 YYREEE come from the germline V gene (reference sequence). Trimming left V 2 bases short and J 3 bases short, with 8 bases between.

This clone was observed once. The rearrangement links TRBV7-2 to TRBJ2-5, with 9 bases that match TRBD2. The germline gives CDR1 SGHTA, CDR2 FQGNSA. The CDR3 has 16 amino acids. Losses at the gene ends were 5 bases for V and 9 bases for J; bases not matched to a gene: 16. In nucleotides, the CDR3 is TGTGCCAGCAGCCCTCTCGGAGCGGGGGGCCTCTTAGCCCAGTACTTC. This sequence encodes CASSPLGAGGLLAQYF.

V is TRBV30 and J is TRBJ1-5, with TRBD1 matching 8 bases. Germline V gives CDR1 GTSNPN, CDR2 SVGIG (reference sequence). The length of the CDR3 is 15 residues. The ends lost 1 base at V and 2 bases at J; junction bases unmatched: 4. The CDR3 sequence: CAWSEAGGGNQPQHF. The CDR3 bases are TGTGCCTGGAGTGAGGCAGGGGGCGGCAATCAGCCCCAGCATTTT.

This clone has just one count. The chain employs TRBV28 and TRBJ1-1, with 7 bases aligning to TRBD1. CDR3 length equals 15 residues. Germline CDR1 reads MDHEN; CDR2 reads SYDVKM. The V and J ends lost 7 bases and 1 base, in that order; junction bases with no gene match: 9. This CDR3 reads CASINFRQGNTEAFF. CDR3 DNA: TGTGCCAGCATAAACTTTAGACAGGGGAACACTGAAGCTTTCTTT.

This clone was counted a single time. The genes are TRBV19 and TRBJ1-5, with 8 nucleotides matching TRBD1. Trimming removed 5 bases from V and 3 bases from J; junction bases left unmatched: 12. CDR3 length: 17 amino acids. In germline, CDR1 is LNHDA, CDR2 SQIVND (reference sequence). The CDR3 sequence: CASSSRTGTLANQPQHF. DNA for the CDR3: TGTGCCAGTAGTTCTCGGACAGGGACGCTTGCCAATCAGCCCCAGCATTTT.

This clone was counted a few times. CDR3 loop: CASSLVAGGEQYF. The CDR3 nucleotides read TGTGCCAGCAGCTTAGTAGCGGGAGGCGAGCAGTACTTC. The chain carries TRBV7-6 and TRBJ2-7, with 10 bases identical to TRBD2. In germline, CDR1 is SGHVS, CDR2 FNYEAQ. The CDR3 loop spans 13 amino acids. J was trimmed by 6 bases and V by 1 base; bases with no gene match: 0. Variable domain in full (rest from reference TRBV7-6 and TRBJ2-7): GAGVSQSPRYKVTKRGQDVALRCDPISGHVSLYWYRQALGQGPEFLTYFNYEAQQDKSGLPNDRFSAERPEGSISTLTIQRTEQRDSAMYRCASSLVAGGEQYFGPGTRLTVT.

The gene calls are TRBV19 and TRBJ1-1; D gene unclear. V was trimmed by 7 bases and J by 0 bases, leaving 15 bases between them. The CDR3 extends over 15 amino acids. In germline, CDR1 is LNHDA, CDR2 SQIVND (reference sequence). CDR3 DNA: TGTGCCAGTACAGAGGGTCGGGTCTTGAACACTGAAGCTTTCTTT. It translates to CASTEGRVLNTEAFF. Combining the CDR3 with reference TRBV19 and TRBJ1-1 gives the whole variable domain DGGITQSPKYLFRKEGQNVTLSCEQNLNHDAMYWYRQDPGQGLRLIYYSQIVNDFQKGDIAEGYSVSREKKESFPLTVTSAQKNPTAFYLCASTEGRVLNTEAFFGQGTRLTVV.

The chain employs TRBV9 and TRBJ1-1, with 8 bases fitting TRBD1. The V segment lost 7 bases and the J segment 5 bases; nucleotides outside the gene matches: 10. The CDR3 runs to 14 residues. CDR1 SGDLS and CDR2 YYNGEE come from the germline V gene. The CDR3 loop is CASLGQGMGTEAFF. The CDR3 DNA reads as TGTGCCAGCTTAGGACAGGGAATGGGAACTGAAGCTTTCTTT.

This chain uses TRBV4-3 with TRBJ2-1, with 9 bases aligning to TRBD1. Germline V CDR1 and CDR2: LGHNA, YSLEER. V was pared by 6 bases and J by 7 bases, with 10 bases of the junction left unmatched. The CDR3 has 15 residues. CDR3 in amino acids: CASRPDRGLGNEQFF. The CDR3 coding sequence is TGCGCCAGCAGGCCGGACAGGGGTTTGGGTAATGAGCAGTTCTTC.

This clone was counted once. The rearrangement uses TRBV19 and TRBJ2-3, with TRBD2 matching 10 bases. Losses at the gene ends were 3 bases for V and 2 bases for J; bases not matched to a gene: 5. This CDR3 is 16 amino acids long. From germline, CDR1 is LNHDA and CDR2 SQIVND (reference sequence). CDR3 residues: CASSIGLAAYTDTQYF. The DNA of the CDR3 is TGTGCCAGTAGTATCGGACTAGCGGCTTACACAGATACGCAGTATTTT.

V is TRBV29-1 and J is TRBJ2-7; D perhaps matches TRBD2 (6 bases). This CDR3 is built from 11 residues. Germline CDR1 reads SQVTM; CDR2 reads ANQGSEA. The CDR3 sequence is CSIRRDHEQYF. Written as DNA, the CDR3 is TGCAGTATCAGGAGGGACCACGAGCAGTACTTC.

This clone was picked up one time. The chain employs TRBV6-5 and TRBJ1-1; 7 nucleotides match TRBD1. CDR1 MNHEY and CDR2 SVGAGI come from the germline V gene. Germline trimming cut 8 bases from V and 4 bases from J; bases unmatched to any gene: 4. The CDR3 spans 12 residues. Here the CDR3 reads CASLNRGTEAFF. As DNA, the CDR3 is TGTGCCAGCTTAAACAGGGGCACTGAAGCTTTCTTT.